These 27 T cell receptor beta chains came from one sample sequenced in a study of blood T cells in healthy people across ages. A J-beta primer mix and a sample-barcoded 5' primer were used in a second PCR of roughly 7 to 12 cycles. MiXCR was run by TCRdb on the 5' RACE reads, yielding one entry per CDR3 protein. The sample records around 1.5 million distinct CDR3 sequences, almost 60% being singletons. Sequenced: blood. The receptors shown here come from a man between 18 and 29 years old in good health.

The table lists this clonotype with a few counts. This chain uses TRBV28 with TRBJ2-6; D could derive from TRBD1 or TRBD2 (5 bases each). V was cut by 3 bases and J by 0 bases, with 33 bases left in between. CDR1 is MDHEN and CDR2 is SYDVKM in the germline V gene. This CDR3 comprises 24 residues. CDR3 nucleotides: TGTGCCAGCAGTTTGTTATCCCCTACCGGGACGGGCTTTAGAAGGCGCTCTGGGGCCAACGTCCTGACTTTC. Protein product: CASSLLSPTGTGFRRRSGANVLTF. Drawing the rest from reference TRBV28 and TRBJ2-6, the complete variable domain is DVKVTQSSRYLVKRTGEKVFLECVQDMDHENMFWYRQDPGLGLRLIYFSYDVKMKEKGDIPEGYSVSREKKERFSLILESASTNQTSMYLCASSLLSPTGTGFRRRSGANVLTFGAGSRLTVL.

This sequence joins TRBV4-3 and TRBJ1-5, with D unresolved. The CDR3 has 13 residues. The germline V and J ends were trimmed by 0 bases and 5 bases, with 5 bases remaining between them. Germline values: CDR1 LGHNA, CDR2 YSLEER. The CDR3 region is CASSQDMHQPQHF. DNA for the CDR3: TGCGCCAGCAGCCAAGATATGCATCAGCCCCAGCATTTT.

This clonotype was seen a few times. The V call is TRBV3-1, the J call TRBJ2-5; D uncertain. V was pared by 0 bases and J by 11 bases, with 13 bases between. Germline V gene lookup returns CDR1 LGHDT and CDR2 YNNKEL (reference sequence). There are 13 residues in the CDR3. In nucleotides, the CDR3 is TGTGCCAGCAGCCAAGAGGACCAGCTCGGGCAGTACTTC. Its protein product is CASSQEDQLGQYF.

This chain connects TRBV14 to TRBJ2-1; a possible D gene is TRBD2 (5 bases). V was trimmed by 4 bases and J by 9 bases, leaving 22 bases between them. The CDR3 totals 16 residues. Germline V gives CDR1 SGHDN, CDR2 FVKESK. CDR3 loop: CASSRPRARIGFEQFF. The CDR3 DNA reads as TGTGCCAGCAGCCGTCCGAGGGCGCGGATTGGGTTTGAGCAGTTCTTC.

To note about this clonotype: The junction departs from germline at one end; a sequencing error may be responsible. The chain joins TRBV5-1 to TRBJ2-7; unclear D gene. Germline CDR1 is SGHRS and CDR2 is YFSETQ. The CDR3 loop spans 15 amino acids. The CDR3 is CASSLRRQMGYGQYF. The CDR3 nucleotides read TGCGCCAGCAGCTTGAGGCGGCAGATGGGGTACGGGCAGTACTTC.

This rearrangement joins TRBV10-3 to TRBJ1-1, with D unclear. CDR1 is ENHRY, CDR2 SYGVKD, per germline. V shed 10 bases and J shed 1 base, with 13 bases lying between them. CDR3 length: 13 amino acids. CDR3 sequence: CANDTEANTEAFF. The CDR3 nucleotides read TGTGCCAATGACACAGAAGCGAACACTGAAGCTTTCTTT.

This clonotype was counted between two and nine times. V usage is TRBV29-1 and J usage is TRBJ2-7, with TRBD2 matching 8 bases. V trimming: 4 bases; J trimming: 6 bases; junction bases outside the gene matches: 5. CDR1 is SQVTM, CDR2 ANQGSEA, per germline. This CDR3 has 12 amino acids. The CDR3 DNA sequence: TGCAGCGTTGTCTTCAGCGGGGGCGAGCAGTACTTC. It specifies CSVVFSGGEQYF.

The rearrangement joins TRBV14 to TRBJ2-1, with D possibly matching TRBD2 (6 bases). This CDR3 has 13 amino acids. Germline CDR1 is SGHDN and CDR2 is FVKESK. V was trimmed by 4 bases and J by 6 bases, leaving 10 bases between them. The CDR3 nucleotides read TGTGCCAGCAGCCCCGCGGGGTTCAATGAGCAGTTCTTC. Its translation is CASSPAGFNEQFF.

The chain uses TRBV29-1 and TRBJ1-4, with D unresolved. V lost 4 bases and J lost 5, with 11 bases in between. The germline V gene encodes CDR1 SQVTM and CDR2 ANQGSEA. CDR3 length: 13 residues. CDR3 DNA sequence: TGCAGCGTTGGAAAGGACCCGAATGAAAAACTGTTTTTT. It specifies CSVGKDPNEKLFF.

This clonotype has a handful of counts. The rearrangement joins TRBV29-1 to TRBJ2-1; possibly TRBD2 for D (5 bases). Germline loops: CDR1 SQVTM, CDR2 ANQGSEA. The CDR3 totals 12 residues. V was trimmed by 7 bases and J by 4 bases, leaving 11 bases between them. CDR3 in DNA: TGCAGCGCGGGATCCCCATACAATGAGCAGTTCTTC. Residues: CSAGSPYNEQFF.

The chain combines TRBV7-2 with TRBJ2-7; a possible D gene is TRBD2 (7 bases). Germline V CDR1 and CDR2: SGHTA, FQGNSA. V was cut by 3 bases and J by 7 bases, with 22 bases left in between. This CDR3 has 16 residues. CDR3: CASSFYPGGGRYEQYF. CDR3 in DNA: TGTGCCAGCAGCTTTTATCCCGGGGGCGGGAGATATGAGCAGTACTTC.

V and J are TRBV2 and TRBJ2-7; the D is unclear. Germline V gene data show CDR1 as SNHLY and CDR2 as FYNNEI. The V and J ends lost 4 bases and 4 bases respectively, with 11 bases between them. This CDR3 contains 13 residues. The CDR3 DNA reads TGTGCCAGCAGTGGGGGATCCGGATACGAGCAGTACTTC. Amino acid sequence: CASSGGSGYEQYF.

The gene calls are TRBV15 and TRBJ2-7; 11 bases map to TRBD2. CDR3 length equals 14 residues. J was trimmed by 2 bases and V by 4 bases; bases with no gene match: 1. CDR1 is LNHNV and CDR2 is YYDKDF in the germline V gene (reference sequence). The CDR3 reads CATSNSGGAYEQYF. The CDR3 nucleotides read TGTGCCACCAGCAATAGCGGGGGGGCCTACGAGCAGTACTTC.

The chain combines TRBV5-5 with TRBJ1-2; D might be TRBD1 (6 bases). Looked up from germline, CDR1 is SGHKS and CDR2 is YYEKEE (reference sequence). The CDR3 contains 15 residues. Trimming left V 4 bases short and J 0 bases short, with 13 bases between. The CDR3 sequence is CASSPGAPSNYGYTF. CDR3 sequence (DNA): TGTGCCAGCAGCCCGGGGGCGCCGTCTAACTATGGCTACACCTTC.

This clonotype turned up a few times. V gene TRBV6-6 combines with J gene TRBJ1-1; D is possibly TRBD1 (5 bases). The CDR3 has 11 residues. Per the germline V gene, CDR1 is MNHNY and CDR2 is SVGAGI (reference sequence). The V end lost 7 bases, the J end lost 7 bases, and 10 bases lay between the germline ends. In DNA form, the CDR3 reads TGTGCCAGCACCCGGGACCATGAAGCTTTCTTT. It is translated as CASTRDHEAFF.

This clonotype was seen only a few times. This chain uses TRBV20-1 with TRBJ2-5; D remains ambiguous. Trimming left V 6 bases short and J 3 bases short, with 8 bases between. The CDR3 runs to 11 residues. Germline values: CDR1 DFQATT, CDR2 SNEGSKA (reference sequence). The CDR3: CSAFEEETQYF. The CDR3 bases are TGCAGTGCCTTCGAGGAAGAGACCCAGTACTTC.

V is TRBV12-5 and J is TRBJ1-5, with D tentatively TRBD1 (5 bases). The germline V gene has CDR1 LGHNT and CDR2 FRNRAP. The CDR3 contains 15 residues. The V end was cut by 6 bases, the J end by 7 bases, with 19 bases between. CDR3 DNA: TGTGCTAGTGGACTCGGGACGGCCTCGGTGCAGCCCCAGCATTTT. Translation: CASGLGTASVQPQHF.

The rearrangement uses TRBV6-2 or TRBV6-3 and TRBJ2-3; TRBD2 aligns across 9 bases. This CDR3 has 14 amino acids. Germline V gene sequence: CDR1 MNHEY, CDR2 SVGEGT. Trimming took 5 bases from V and 8 from J; bases not matched to a gene: 8. The CDR3 nucleotides read TGTGCCAGCAGTCCCCGCCTAGCGGGGTTTACGCAGTATTTT. Its protein product is CASSPRLAGFTQYF.

This clonotype was seen only a few times. J is TRBJ2-1 and V is TRBV12-3 or TRBV12-4; D possibly uses TRBD1 or TRBD2 (5 bases each). The length of the CDR3 is 12 residues. The V and J ends lost 6 bases and 8 bases respectively, with 11 bases between them. Here the CDR3 reads CASSRGPDEQFF. The CDR3, as DNA: TGTGCCAGCAGCCGGGGCCCGGATGAGCAGTTCTTC.

A few counts support this clonotype. The J gene is TRBJ1-2, the V gene TRBV20-1, with D maybe TRBD1 (5 bases). V was pared by 3 bases and J by 7 bases, with 12 bases between. The CDR3 is made up of 12 amino acids. Germline CDR1 and CDR2: DFQATT and SNEGSKA (reference sequence). CDR3 nucleotides: TGCAGTGCTAGGGTCAGGGTGGGTGGCTACACCTTC. It translates to CSARVRVGGYTF.

On this clonotype itself: One junction end does not reproduce the germline sequence, and a read error may be involved. The chain combines TRBV6-5 with TRBJ2-5; D tentatively reads TRBD1 or TRBD2 (5 bases each). CDR3 length equals 14 residues. Germline V gene lookup returns CDR1 MNHEY and CDR2 SVGAGI. CDR3 residues: CASSLHQGWETQCF. Here the CDR3 DNA reads TGTGCCAGCAGCCTACACCAGGGTTGGGAGACCCAGTGCTTC.

CDR3 region: CASTLGTGAHQETQYF. Written as DNA, the CDR3 is TGTGCCAGCACCCTGGGGACAGGGGCGCACCAAGAGACCCAGTACTTC. The chain combines TRBV12-3 or TRBV12-4 with TRBJ2-5, with 10 bases lining up with TRBD1. The V and J ends lost 7 bases and 0 bases, in that order; junction bases with no gene match: 8. This CDR3 region has 16 residues.

The chain links TRBV6-5 to TRBJ2-1, with TRBD2 matching over 7 bases. Per germline, CDR1 MNHEY and CDR2 SVGAGI. This CDR3 spans 14 amino acids. V shed 3 bases and J 2 bases; nucleotides not matched to a gene: 1. The CDR3 loop is CASSYSGPYNEQFF. CDR3 nucleotide sequence: TGTGCCAGCAGTTATAGCGGGCCCTACAATGAGCAGTTCTTC.

V is TRBV12-3 or TRBV12-4 and J is TRBJ2-3, with TRBD2 identical over 13 bases. J gave up 5 bases and V 6 bases, and 2 bases lay outside the gene matches. The CDR3 has 14 residues. In nucleotides, the CDR3 is TGTGCCAGCAGGAGGACTAGCGGGGGAGATACGCAGTATTTT. Translated: CASRRTSGGDTQYF.

J is TRBJ2-1 and V is TRBV7-9, with a possible D match to TRBD2 (6 bases). The CDR3 is 12 residues long. The V gene's germline CDR1 is SEHNR and CDR2 FQNEAQ (reference sequence). The V end was cut by 4 bases, the J end by 6 bases, with 7 bases between. As DNA, the CDR3 is TGTGCCAGCAGCTGGGACTTCAATGAGCAGTTCTTC. It yields the protein CASSWDFNEQFF.

The chain combines TRBV5-1 with TRBJ1-6; D remains unclear. Germline V gives CDR1 SGHRS, CDR2 YFSETQ. Trimming stripped 7 bases from V and 5 bases from J, with 10 bases between. This CDR3 is 13 amino acids long. CDR3 in DNA: TGCGCCAGCGGAGATACCAATAATTCACCCCTCCACTTT. Residues: CASGDTNNSPLHF.

This chain connects TRBV7-2 to TRBJ2-5; 14 nucleotides line up with TRBD2. Near its end, the DNA agrees better with TRBJ2-7, so the J call may be wrong. The length of the CDR3 is 16 residues. Germline CDR1 reads SGHTA; CDR2 reads FQGNSA. The CDR3 protein is CASSLVGTSGSREQYF. The DNA of the CDR3 is TGTGCCAGCAGCTTAGTCGGGACTAGCGGGAGTCGCGAGCAGTACTTC.